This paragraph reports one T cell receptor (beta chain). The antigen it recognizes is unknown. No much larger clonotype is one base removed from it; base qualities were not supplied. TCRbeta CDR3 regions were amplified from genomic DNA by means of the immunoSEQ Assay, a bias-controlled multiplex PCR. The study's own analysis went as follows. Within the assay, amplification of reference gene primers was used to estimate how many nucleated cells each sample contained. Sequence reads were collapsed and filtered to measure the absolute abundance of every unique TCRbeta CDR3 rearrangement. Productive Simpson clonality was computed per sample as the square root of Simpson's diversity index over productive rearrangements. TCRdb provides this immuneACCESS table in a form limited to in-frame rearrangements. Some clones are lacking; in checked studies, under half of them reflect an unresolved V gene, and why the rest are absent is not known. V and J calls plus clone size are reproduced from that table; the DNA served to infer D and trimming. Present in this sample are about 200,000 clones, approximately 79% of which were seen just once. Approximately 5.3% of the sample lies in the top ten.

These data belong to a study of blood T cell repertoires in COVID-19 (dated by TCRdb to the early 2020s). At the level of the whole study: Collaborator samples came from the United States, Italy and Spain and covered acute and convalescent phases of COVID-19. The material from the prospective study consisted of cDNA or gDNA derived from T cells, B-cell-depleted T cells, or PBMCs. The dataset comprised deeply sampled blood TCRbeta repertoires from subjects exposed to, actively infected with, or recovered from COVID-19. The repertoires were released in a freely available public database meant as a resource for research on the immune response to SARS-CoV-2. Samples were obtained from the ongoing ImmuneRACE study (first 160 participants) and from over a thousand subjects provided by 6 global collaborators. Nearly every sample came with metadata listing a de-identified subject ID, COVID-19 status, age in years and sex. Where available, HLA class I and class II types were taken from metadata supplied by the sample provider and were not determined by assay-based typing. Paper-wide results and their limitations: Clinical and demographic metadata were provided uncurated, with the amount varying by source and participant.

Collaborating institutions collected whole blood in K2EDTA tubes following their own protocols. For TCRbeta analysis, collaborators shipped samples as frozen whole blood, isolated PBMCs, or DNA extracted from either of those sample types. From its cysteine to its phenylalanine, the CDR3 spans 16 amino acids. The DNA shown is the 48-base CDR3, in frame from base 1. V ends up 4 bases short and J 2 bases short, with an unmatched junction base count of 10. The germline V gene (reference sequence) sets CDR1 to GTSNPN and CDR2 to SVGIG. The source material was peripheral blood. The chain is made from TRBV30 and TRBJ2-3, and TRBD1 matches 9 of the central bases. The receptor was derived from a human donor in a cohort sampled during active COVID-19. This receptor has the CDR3 CAWTITGGAFTDTQYF. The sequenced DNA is TGTGCCTGGACCATAACAGGGGGCGCTTTCACAGATACGCAGTATTTT.